These 27 T cell receptor beta chains were all obtained from the same sample, sequenced in a study of blood T cell repertoires in COVID-19. This table comes from immunoSEQ multiplex PCR, and its TCRdb copy is limited to in-frame clones, with some not included. The repertoire has tens of thousands of clones, about 91% of them found once; the top ten carry approximately 5.1%. Material for sequencing was peripheral blood. Receptors originate from a woman of 80 years or more with acute or convalescent COVID-19.

The rearrangement joins TRBV25-1 to TRBJ2-7, with 10 bases lining up with TRBD1. Germline CDR1 is MGHDK and CDR2 is SYGVNS. V was clipped by 1 base and J by 3 bases; unmatched bases: 6. This CDR3 is built from 16 residues. CDR3 nucleotides: TGTGCCAGCAGTGAATCTAAGACAGGGGGCATCTACGAGCAGTACTTC. It encodes CASSESKTGGIYEQYF.

The chain employs TRBV19 and TRBJ1-5; D is perhaps TRBD1 (6 bases). This CDR3 region has 16 residues. Trimming stripped 3 bases from V and 2 bases from J, with 14 bases between. Germline V gives CDR1 LNHDA, CDR2 SQIVND (reference sequence). The CDR3 protein is CASSIIGRQGNQPQHF. The CDR3 nucleotides are TGTGCCAGTAGTATCATCGGTAGACAGGGCAATCAGCCCCAGCATTTT.

In this sample, this clone turned up a few times. The rearrangement links TRBV19 to TRBJ2-5, with TRBD1 as a possible D gene (6 bases). The length of the CDR3 is 15 residues. The germline V gene has CDR1 LNHDA and CDR2 SQIVND (reference sequence). V was shortened by 4 bases and J by 2 bases, with 14 bases between the two germline ends. The CDR3 sequence: CASSTSQGLQETQYF. The CDR3 DNA is TGTGCCAGTAGTACCTCTCAGGGGCTTCAAGAGACCCAGTACTTC.

A note on this clone: Other nucleotide sequences from this sample produce the same CDR3. The chain uses TRBV18 and TRBJ1-5; TRBD1 matches at 8 bases. V lost 3 bases, J lost 7 bases, and 5 bases stayed unmatched. CDR3 length equals 14 residues. The germline gives CDR1 KGHSH, CDR2 LQKENI. The CDR3 reads CASSPTGAVQPQHF. The CDR3 DNA is TGTGCCAGCTCACCGACAGGGGCCGTACAGCCCCAGCATTTT.

V and J are TRBV6-5 and TRBJ1-4; 7 bases line up with TRBD1. After removal of 7 bases from V and 7 bases from J, the junction contained 9 bases not matched to a gene. There are 14 residues in the CDR3. Germline-derived CDR1 and CDR2 are MNHEY and SVGAGI. The chain's CDR3 is CASTLDRDSEKLFF. CDR3 DNA: TGTGCCAGCACCCTAGACAGGGATAGTGAAAAACTGTTTTTT.

The J gene is TRBJ2-6, the V gene TRBV18, with D perhaps matching TRBD2 (6 bases). Germline V gives CDR1 KGHSH, CDR2 LQKENI. This CDR3 has 16 residues. Deletions cut 1 base from V and 5 bases from J, with 12 bases between. The CDR3 spells CASSPRRELWANVLTF. The CDR3, as DNA: TGTGCCAGCTCACCACGGAGGGAGCTCTGGGCCAACGTCCTGACTTTC.

This chain joins TRBV3-1 (or the pseudogene TRBV3-2) and TRBJ2-7; 12 bases agree with TRBD2. Germline CDR1 is LGHDT and CDR2 is YNNKEL (reference sequence). The CDR3 totals 15 residues. Trimming took 7 bases from V and 3 from J; bases not matched to a gene: 7. The CDR3 loop reads CASTRGGLAGYEQYF. Written as DNA, the CDR3 is TGTGCCAGCACCCGGGGGGGACTAGCGGGCTACGAGCAGTACTTC.

This clone was picked up a small number of times. Other DNA sequences in this sample translate to the same CDR3. J is TRBJ2-7 and V is TRBV4-2, with TRBD1 matching over 9 bases. CDR1 and CDR2 from the germline V gene are LGHNA and YNFKEQ. Trimming at V came to 4 bases and at J to 4 bases, leaving 5 bases not matched to a gene. This CDR3 comprises 14 residues. CDR3 nucleotides: TGTGCCAGCAGCCCGGGACAGGGCGCGTACGAGCAGTACTTC. It translates to CASSPGQGAYEQYF.

The V call is TRBV30, the J call TRBJ2-7; maybe TRBD2 (5 bases). The CDR3 spans 12 residues. Trimming cost V 4 bases and J 3 bases, with 10 bases left between them. CDR1 GTSNPN and CDR2 SVGIG come from the germline V gene (reference sequence). Here the CDR3 reads CAWNGLGYEQYF. CDR3 bases: TGTGCCTGGAATGGACTGGGCTACGAGCAGTACTTC.

The CDR3 loop reads CASSLAAQGAYGYTF. The DNA for the CDR3 is TGTGCCAGCAGCTTAGCAGCACAGGGGGCATATGGCTACACCTTC. V and J are TRBV7-2 and TRBJ1-2; TRBD1 matches at 9 bases. Germline V CDR1 and CDR2: SGHTA, FQGNSA. The CDR3 sequence is 15 residues long. V shed 0 bases and J 5 bases; nucleotides not matched to a gene: 4.

The chain couples TRBV20-1 to TRBJ2-7; D is unresolved. Trimming stripped 6 bases from V and 4 bases from J, with 10 bases between. The germline V gene encodes CDR1 DFQATT and CDR2 SNEGSKA (reference sequence). The CDR3 length is 11 residues. The CDR3 DNA reads TGCAGTGCCAATAGTTTGTACGAGCAGTACTTC. Its protein is CSANSLYEQYF.

V gene TRBV5-8 combines with J gene TRBJ2-1; D may be TRBD1 (6 bases). This CDR3 contains 13 residues. Per germline, CDR1 SGHTS and CDR2 YDEGEE. Trimming left V 5 bases short and J 6 bases short, with 12 bases between. The CDR3 spells CASRPARGNEQFF. The CDR3 DNA reads as TGTGCCAGCAGACCTGCCAGGGGCAATGAGCAGTTCTTC.

The gene calls are TRBV7-3 and TRBJ1-3; D perhaps matches TRBD1 (6 bases). Germline CDR1 reads SGHTA; CDR2 reads FQGTGA. The length of the CDR3 is 15 residues. Trimming removed 5 bases from V and 0 bases from J, with 11 bases in between. DNA for the CDR3: TGTGCCAGCAGCACACAGGGAAACTCTGGAAACACCATATATTTT. It codes for CASSTQGNSGNTIYF.

In DNA, the CDR3 is TGTGCCAGCAGCTCCGGAGGTTCCAAAAACATTCAGTACTTC. This sequence encodes CASSSGGSKNIQYF. The V and J genes are TRBV7-3 and TRBJ2-4, with a tentative D call TRBD2 (5 bases). Germline V gene data show CDR1 as SGHTA and CDR2 as FQGTGA. V was cut by 4 bases and J by 2 bases, with 9 bases left in between. CDR3 size: 14 residues.

J is TRBJ1-1 and V is TRBV10-1, with TRBD1 matching over 10 bases. V was pared by 4 bases and J by 0 bases, with 5 bases of the junction left unmatched. Germline V gives CDR1 WNHNN, CDR2 SYGVQD (reference sequence). This CDR3 has 16 residues. DNA for the CDR3: TGCGCCAGCAGTGCGGGACAGGGGATCGTGAACACTGAAGCTTTCTTT. This translates into CASSAGQGIVNTEAFF.

The rearrangement joins TRBV19 to TRBJ2-7; D is possibly TRBD2 (6 bases). CDR3 length: 13 amino acids. Germline CDR1 and CDR2: LNHDA and SQIVND (reference sequence). V was pared by 3 bases and J by 2 bases, with 8 bases between. Here the CDR3 reads CASSMGGPYEQYF. In nucleotides, the CDR3 is TGTGCCAGTAGTATGGGGGGTCCCTACGAGCAGTACTTC.

The chain recombines TRBV7-3 with TRBJ2-1; 8 bases align to TRBD1. The V gene end was trimmed by 6 bases and the J gene end by 6 bases; junction bases not matched to a gene: 10. CDR3 length: 15 residues. The germline V gene has CDR1 SGHTA and CDR2 FQGTGA. This CDR3 is CASSRDRGSVNEQFF. The CDR3 DNA sequence: TGTGCCAGCAGTCGCGACAGGGGATCCGTCAATGAGCAGTTCTTC.

The chain combines TRBV20-1 with TRBJ1-1; D ambiguous. Germline lookup yields CDR1 DFQATT and CDR2 SNEGSKA (reference sequence). Deletions cut 5 bases from V and 2 bases from J, with 6 bases between. This CDR3 is built from 11 residues. CDR3 bases: TGCAGTGCTGCTAGTAACACTGAAGCTTTCTTT. Protein sequence: CSAASNTEAFF.

The rearrangement links TRBV27 to TRBJ1-4; no clear D gene. Germline values: CDR1 MNHEY, CDR2 SMNVEV (reference sequence). The CDR3 runs to 16 residues. Trimming shortened V by 5 bases and J by 7 bases, and 20 bases separated the two germline ends. Here the CDR3 DNA reads TGTGCCAGCAGTCTCACAAAGTTTGCGGTCGGTGAAAAACTGTTTTTT. Its protein is CASSLTKFAVGEKLFF.

DNA of the CDR3: TGTGCCAGCAGCGTAGGAGGGGGGGCGCAAGGCTACACCTTC. Translated: CASSVGGGAQGYTF. V gene TRBV9 combines with J gene TRBJ1-2, with D possibly matching TRBD1 (6 bases). Deletions cut 0 bases from V and 8 bases from J, with 14 bases between. The CDR3 runs 14 residues. The germline V gene encodes CDR1 SGDLS and CDR2 YYNGEE. The full variable domain, rest sourced from reference TRBV9 and TRBJ1-2, is DSGVTQTPKHLITATGQRVTLRCSPRSGDLSVYWYQQSLDQGLQFLIQYYNGEERAKGNILERFSAQQFPDLHSELNLSSLELGDSALYFCASSVGGGAQGYTFGSGTRLTVV.

This chain connects TRBV7-9 to TRBJ1-2; TRBD1 matches at 9 bases. The V and J ends lost 5 bases and 4 bases, in that order; junction bases with no gene match: 8. The CDR3 sequence is 15 residues long. Looked up from germline, CDR1 is SEHNR and CDR2 is FQNEAQ (reference sequence). CDR3 amino acids: CASSPPQGAPYGYTF. The CDR3 DNA reads as TGTGCCAGCAGCCCACCACAGGGGGCCCCCTATGGCTACACCTTC.

The rearrangement uses TRBV5-1 and TRBJ2-5; D is unresolved. CDR3 length equals 14 residues. V lost 4 bases, J lost 4 bases, and 14 bases lay in between. CDR1 is SGHRS, CDR2 YFSETQ, per germline. CDR3: CASSPGDGLETQYF. In nucleotides, the CDR3 is TGCGCCAGCAGCCCAGGCGACGGATTAGAGACCCAGTACTTC.

DNA for the CDR3: TGTGCCAGTAGTCAGTCCTTCTATGGCTACACCTTC. This codes for CASSQSFYGYTF. The chain has TRBV19 and TRBJ1-2; D is unresolved. The germline gives CDR1 LNHDA, CDR2 SQIVND (reference sequence). This CDR3 contains 12 residues. Trimming removed 5 bases at V and 4 bases at J, with 8 bases between.

This sequence joins TRBV6-5 and TRBJ2-1, with a tentative D call TRBD1 (5 bases). Germline lookup yields CDR1 MNHEY and CDR2 SVGAGI. The CDR3 totals 11 residues. V was cut by 4 bases and J by 7 bases, with 5 bases left in between. CDR3 nucleotides: TGTGCCAGCAGTTCAGGGAATGAGCAGTTCTTC. It codes for CASSSGNEQFF.

The V and J genes are TRBV9 and TRBJ2-7, with D maybe TRBD2 (6 bases). The CDR3 covers 15 residues. Trimming cost V 4 bases and J 4 bases, with 18 bases left between them. The germline gives CDR1 SGDLS, CDR2 YYNGEE. The CDR3 DNA sequence: TGTGCCAGCAGCCTTGTTTCGCGACGGGAGTACGAGCAGTACTTC. Protein product: CASSLVSRREYEQYF.

This sequence joins TRBV10-3 and TRBJ2-1; the match to TRBD1 covers 8 bases. CDR3 length equals 15 residues. Unmatched junction bases numbered 7, after V lost 3 bases and J lost 6 bases. The V gene's germline CDR1 is ENHRY and CDR2 SYGVKD. CDR3: CAISEGTGPVNEQFF. CDR3 in DNA: TGTGCCATCAGTGAAGGGACAGGACCGGTCAATGAGCAGTTCTTC.

V usage is TRBV5-6 and J usage is TRBJ1-2; the D is unclear. CDR3 length: 12 amino acids. With 1 base removed from V and 5 bases from J, the gap between germline ends came to 6 bases. Germline CDR1 and CDR2: SGHDT and YYEEEE. The CDR3 sequence: CASSLNSYGYTF. The CDR3 region has the DNA TGTGCCAGCAGCTTGAACTCTTATGGCTACACCTTC.